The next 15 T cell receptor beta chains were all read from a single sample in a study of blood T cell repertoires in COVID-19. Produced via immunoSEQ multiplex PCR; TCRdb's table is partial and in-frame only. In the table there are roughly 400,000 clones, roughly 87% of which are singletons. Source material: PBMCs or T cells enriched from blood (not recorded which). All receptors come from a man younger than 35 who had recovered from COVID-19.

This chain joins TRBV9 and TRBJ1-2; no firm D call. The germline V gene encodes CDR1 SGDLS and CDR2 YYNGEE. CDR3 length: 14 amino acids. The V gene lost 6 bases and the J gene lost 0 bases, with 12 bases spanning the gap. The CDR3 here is CASTLTSSNYGYTF. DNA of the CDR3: TGTGCCAGCACCCTTACCAGTTCTAACTATGGCTACACCTTC.

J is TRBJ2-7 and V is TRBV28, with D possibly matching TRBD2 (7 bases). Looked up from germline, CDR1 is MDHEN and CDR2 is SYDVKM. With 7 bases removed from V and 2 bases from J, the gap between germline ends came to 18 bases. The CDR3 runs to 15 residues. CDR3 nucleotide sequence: TGTGCCAGCAACCTCGGGGGGCTAAACACCTACGAGCAGTACTTC. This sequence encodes CASNLGGLNTYEQYF.

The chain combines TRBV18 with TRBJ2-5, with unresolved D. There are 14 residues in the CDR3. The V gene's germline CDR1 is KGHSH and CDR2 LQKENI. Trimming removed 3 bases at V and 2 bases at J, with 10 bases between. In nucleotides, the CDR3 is TGTGCCAGCTCACCGGGCCGAATTCAAGAGACCCAGTACTTC. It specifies CASSPGRIQETQYF. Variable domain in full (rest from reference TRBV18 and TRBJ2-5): NAGVMQNPRHLVRRRGQEARLRCSPMKGHSHVYWYRQLPEEGLKFMVYLQKENIIDESGMPKERFSAEFPKEGPSILRIQQVVRGDSAAYFCASSPGRIQETQYFGPGTRLLVL.

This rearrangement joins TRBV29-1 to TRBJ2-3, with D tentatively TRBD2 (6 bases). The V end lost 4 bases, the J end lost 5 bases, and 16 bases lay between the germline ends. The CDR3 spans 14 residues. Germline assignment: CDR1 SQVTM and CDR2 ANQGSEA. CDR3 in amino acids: CSVGPPMGGDTQYF. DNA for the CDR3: TGCAGCGTTGGGCCACCCATGGGAGGAGATACGCAGTATTTT.

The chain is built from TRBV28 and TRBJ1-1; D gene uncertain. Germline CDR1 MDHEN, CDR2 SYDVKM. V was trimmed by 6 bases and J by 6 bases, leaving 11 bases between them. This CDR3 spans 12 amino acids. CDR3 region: CASSPTPAEAFF. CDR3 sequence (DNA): TGTGCCAGCAGCCCAACCCCGGCTGAAGCTTTCTTT.

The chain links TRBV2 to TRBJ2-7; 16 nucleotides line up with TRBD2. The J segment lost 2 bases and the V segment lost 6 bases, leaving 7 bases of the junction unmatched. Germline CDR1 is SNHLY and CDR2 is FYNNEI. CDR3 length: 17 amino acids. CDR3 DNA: TGTGCCAGCAGGTGGGGACTAGCGGGAGGGCATACCTACGAGCAGTACTTC. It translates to CASRWGLAGGHTYEQYF. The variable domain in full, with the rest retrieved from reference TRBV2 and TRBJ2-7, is EPEVTQTPSHQVTQMGQEVILRCVPISNHLYFYWYRQILGQKVEFLVSFYNNEISEKSEIFDDQFSVERPDGSNFTLKIRSTKLEDSAMYFCASRWGLAGGHTYEQYFGPGTRLTVT.

The CDR3 DNA reads as TGTGCCAGTAGTATAGGTTCCTACACTGAAGCTTTCTTT. Translation: CASSIGSYTEAFF. This sequence joins TRBV19 and TRBJ1-1, with D unresolved. Germline V gives CDR1 LNHDA, CDR2 SQIVND (reference sequence). The CDR3 is made up of 13 amino acids. V lost 1 base, J lost 3 bases, and 6 bases lay in between. The full variable domain, with the rest looked up from reference TRBV19 and TRBJ1-1, is DGGITQSPKYLFRKEGQNVTLSCEQNLNHDAMYWYRQDPGQGLRLIYYSQIVNDFQKGDIAEGYSVSREKKESFPLTVTSAQKNPTAFYLCASSIGSYTEAFFGQGTRLTVV.

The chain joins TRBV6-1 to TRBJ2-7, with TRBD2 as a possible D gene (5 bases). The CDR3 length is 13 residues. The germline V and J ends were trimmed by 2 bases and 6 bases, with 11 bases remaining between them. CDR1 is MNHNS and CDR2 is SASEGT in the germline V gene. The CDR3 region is CASSENLAIEQYF. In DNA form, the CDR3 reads TGTGCCAGCAGTGAAAATTTAGCGATCGAGCAGTACTTC.

The CDR3 is CASSLVGTSREQYF. Written as DNA, the CDR3 is TGTGCCAGCAGCTTGGTCGGGACATCAAGAGAGCAGTACTTC. The rearrangement uses TRBV5-4 and TRBJ2-7, with D perhaps TRBD1 (6 bases). CDR1 and CDR2 from the germline V gene are SGHNT and YYREEE (reference sequence). CDR3 length: 14 amino acids. The ends were cut back, 0 bases at V and 7 bases at J, with 14 bases in the middle.

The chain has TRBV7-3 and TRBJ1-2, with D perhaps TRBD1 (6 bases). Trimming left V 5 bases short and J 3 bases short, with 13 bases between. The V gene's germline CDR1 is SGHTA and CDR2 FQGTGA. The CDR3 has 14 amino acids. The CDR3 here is CASSQTYRDYGYTF. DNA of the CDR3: TGTGCCAGCAGCCAGACGTACAGGGACTATGGCTACACCTTC.

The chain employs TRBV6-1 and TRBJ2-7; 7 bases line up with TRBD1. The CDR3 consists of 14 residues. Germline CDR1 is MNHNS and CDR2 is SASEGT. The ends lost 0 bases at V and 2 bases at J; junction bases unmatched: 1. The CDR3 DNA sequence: TGTGCCAGCAGTGAAGCACAGGGGCCCTACGAGCAGTACTTC. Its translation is CASSEAQGPYEQYF.

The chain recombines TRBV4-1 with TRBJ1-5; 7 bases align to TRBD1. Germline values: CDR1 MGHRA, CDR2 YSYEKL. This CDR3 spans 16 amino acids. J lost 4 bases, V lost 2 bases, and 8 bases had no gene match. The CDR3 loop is CASSQLPGQPNQPQHF. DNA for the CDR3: TGCGCCAGCAGCCAACTCCCGGGACAGCCTAATCAGCCCCAGCATTTT.

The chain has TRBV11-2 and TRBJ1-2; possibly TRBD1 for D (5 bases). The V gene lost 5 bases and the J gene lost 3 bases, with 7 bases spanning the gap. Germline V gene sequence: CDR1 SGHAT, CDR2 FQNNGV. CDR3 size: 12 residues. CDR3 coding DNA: TGTGCCAGCAGCGCAGGGTACTATGGCTACACCTTC. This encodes CASSAGYYGYTF.

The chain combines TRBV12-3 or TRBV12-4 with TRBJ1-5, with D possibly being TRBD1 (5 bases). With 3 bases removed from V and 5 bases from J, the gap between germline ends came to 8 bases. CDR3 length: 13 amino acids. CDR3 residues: CASSLGEDQPQHF. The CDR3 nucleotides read TGTGCCAGCAGTTTGGGGGAGGATCAGCCCCAGCATTTT.

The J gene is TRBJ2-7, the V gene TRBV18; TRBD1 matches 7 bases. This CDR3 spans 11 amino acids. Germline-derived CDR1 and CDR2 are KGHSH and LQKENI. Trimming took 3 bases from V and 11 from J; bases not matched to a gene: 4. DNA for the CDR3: TGTGCCAGCTCACCCGACAGGGAAAAGTACTTC. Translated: CASSPDREKYF.